The clone carrying this T cell receptor (beta chain) was detected many times. V dropped 5 bases and J dropped 6; count of bases not matched to a gene: 3. Germline loops: CDR1 SGHNT, CDR2 YENEEA. This CDR3 is 13 amino acids long. This sample stems from a study of T cells in Graves' hyperthyroidism and ophthalmopathy. Study summary: It was at initial diagnosis, before any treatment, that peripheral blood was collected.

Amplification yielded TCR beta CDR3 regions, with RNA transcripts as the source. A first-round RT-PCR of the TCR CDR3 used the HTBI primer set. One entry per CDR3 protein results from TCRdb running MiXCR on the multiplex PCR reads. This table holds about 720,000 distinct CDR3 sequences, 18% found once. The TCR originated in a woman aged 50 to 60 with Graves' hyperthyroidism that later progressed to Graves' ophthalmopathy. Sequencing was done on a sample of blood. The chain couples TRBV11-3 to TRBJ2-3; 9 nucleotides align to TRBD1. DNA of the CDR3: TGTGCCAGCAGCCCACAGGGGGCTGATACGCAGTATTTT. This translates into CASSPQGADTQYF.